This T cell receptor beta chain was recorded in a study of cytomegalovirus exposure and HLA in healthy donors. This clone was counted a few times. Its antigen is undetermined. Researchers ran the PCR with 60 Vbeta and 13 Jbeta primers. Only in-frame clones appear in the TCRdb table, and some are missing; sequencing was by immunoSEQ multiplex PCR. There are 150,000 to 200,000 clones in the sample; over 65% occur only once, and 4% to 5% lies in the top ten. The germline V gene has CDR1 SEHNR and CDR2 FQNEAQ (reference sequence). This CDR3 comprises 15 residues. V shed 2 bases and J shed 5 bases, with 12 bases lying between them. General observations from the study: The study labeled 170 or so TCR beta chains cytomegalovirus-associated. Published work reported that the classifier diagnosed cytomegalovirus status with high specificity and sensitivity. Sequencing had likely introduced a cluster of highly shared sequence variants as an artifact.

The chain links TRBV7-9 to TRBJ2-2, with D hard to call. Input material: PBMCs. This receptor was identified in a man younger than 35 in good health and CMV-seropositive. CDR3 DNA sequence: TGTGCCAGCAGCTTAAGTCGGCTAGTTACCGGGGAGCTGTTTTTT. Its translation: CASSLSRLVTGELFF.